The 11 T cell receptor beta chains presented below share a single source sample, sequenced in a study of T cell clonality in common variable immunodeficiency (dated by TCRdb to between 2014 and 2016). Libraries came from the immunoSEQ multiplex PCR assay. TCRdb obtained this table from immuneACCESS and retained in-frame rearrangements with V and J assigned. These tables miss some clones; where compared with another copy, unresolved V genes account for less than half of the shortfall, and the remainder is unexplained. The sample records roughly 34,000 clones, none occurring a single time. The ten largest clonotypes hold over 0.95% of the sample. The sample taken for sequencing was peripheral blood mononuclear cells. All receptors derive from a person aged 18 to 70 in good health.

The sample holds many counts of this clone. From the germline J gene comes the end of the CDR3, since the read stops 3 residues before it. The chain joins TRBV30 to TRBJ1-5; D call uncertain. This CDR3 spans 17 amino acids. Trimming removed 1 base from V and 1 base from J, with 17 bases in between. Germline CDR1 reads GTSNPN; CDR2 reads SVGIG (reference sequence). The chain's CDR3 is CAWSGGSHPGSNQPQHF. The sequenced part of the CDR3 DNA is TGTGCCTGGAGTGGAGGGAGCCACCCGGGGAGCAATCAGCCC.

This clone was detected many times. From the germline J gene comes the end of the CDR3, since the read stops 3 residues before it. The chain employs TRBV9 and TRBJ2-7; TRBD2 is a possible D gene (5 bases). There are 14 residues in the CDR3. CDR1 is SGDLS and CDR2 is YYNGEE in the germline V gene. Deletions cut 2 bases from V and 0 bases from J, with 9 bases between. Partial CDR3 DNA: TGTGCCAGCAGCGTCCGGGGTTACTCCTACGAG. It yields the protein CASSVRGYSYE. The full-length CDR3 reads as CASSVRGYSYEQYF. The full variable domain, with the rest looked up from reference TRBV9 and TRBJ2-7, is DSGVTQTPKHLITATGQRVTLRCSPRSGDLSVYWYQQSLDQGLQFLIQYYNGEERAKGNILERFSAQQFPDLHSELNLSSLELGDSALYFCASSVRGYSYEQYFGPGTRLTVT.

This clone was observed many times. Coverage ceases 3 residues before the CDR3 finishes, and the germline J gene fills in the end. The V call is TRBV6-2 or TRBV6-3, the J call TRBJ1-1; D unclear. Germline loops: CDR1 MNHEY, CDR2 SVGEGT. The CDR3 extends over 12 amino acids. With 2 bases removed from V and 2 bases from J, the gap between germline ends came to 3 bases. CDR3 DNA, as far as it was read: TGTGCCAGCAGTTACAGCAACACTGAA. This sequence encodes CASSYSNTE. The entire CDR3 is CASSYSNTEAFF.

This clone was seen many times. The read comes to an end 3 residues before the CDR3 does, leaving the germline J gene to fill in the end. The chain is built from TRBV19 and TRBJ2-6; 8 positions agree with TRBD1. V lost 5 bases to trimming and J lost 1 base; unmatched junction nucleotides: 7. Germline CDR1 LNHDA, CDR2 SQIVND (reference sequence). The CDR3 length is 17 residues. The covered CDR3 bases are TGTGCCAGTAGTTGGGACAGGATGCTGTCTGGGGCCAACGTC. Translated, it gives CASSWDRMLSGANV. The whole CDR3 is CASSWDRMLSGANVLTF.

This clone was detected ten times or more. The read ends 3 residues shy of where the CDR3 ends; the end is completed using the germline J gene. The rearrangement uses TRBV20-1 and TRBJ2-7, with 10 positions matching TRBD2. Germline V gives CDR1 DFQATT, CDR2 SNEGSKA (reference sequence). V gave up 5 bases and J gave up 0 bases; unmatched junction bases: 7. The CDR3 is made up of 15 amino acids. The sequenced part of the CDR3 DNA is TGCAGTGCTCCCCGGGCTAGCGGGAGCTCCTACGAG. Amino acids: CSAPRASGSSYE. In full, the CDR3 is CSAPRASGSSYEQYF.

This clone was seen repeatedly, ten times or more. The CDR3 goes on 3 residues after the read ends, and that part is filled in from the germline J gene. The gene calls are TRBV2 and TRBJ1-1; D possibly corresponds to TRBD1 (5 bases). The CDR3 is 15 amino acids. Per the germline V gene, CDR1 is SNHLY and CDR2 is FYNNEI. V was clipped by 3 bases and J by 1 base, with 12 bases between them. The part of the CDR3 DNA that was read is TGTGCCAGCAGTGAGGCGGGGGTGGGGAACACTGAA. Its translation: CASSEAGVGNTE. The CDR3 reads in full as CASSEAGVGNTEAFF. Filled out from reference TRBV2 and TRBJ1-1, the complete variable domain reads EPEVTQTPSHQVTQMGQEVILRCVPISNHLYFYWYRQILGQKVEFLVSFYNNEISEKSEIFDDQFSVERPDGSNFTLKIRSTKLEDSAMYFCASSEAGVGNTEAFFGQGTRLTVV.

In this sample, this clone turned up many times. Sequencing ends 3 residues short of the CDR3 end; the germline J gene provides the rest. The V and J genes are TRBV7-2 and TRBJ2-1; D uncertain. The CDR3 contains 12 residues. The germline V gene has CDR1 SGHTA and CDR2 FQGNSA. The V end lost 2 bases, the J end lost 7 bases, and 6 bases lay between the germline ends. CDR3 region: CASSLTPNEQFF. The CDR3 DNA, read in part, is TGTGCCAGCAGCTTAACTCCGAATGAG.

This clone has at least ten counts. The CDR3 end falls 3 residues outside the read, so it is completed with the germline J gene. The V and J genes are TRBV5-1 and TRBJ2-1; TRBD1 matches 11 bases. This CDR3 has 15 amino acids. Trimming took 4 bases from V and 8 from J; bases not matched to a gene: 8. In germline, CDR1 is SGHRS, CDR2 YFSETQ. The CDR3 DNA, read in part, is TGCGCCAGCAGCCAAGGGACAGGGGGTTGGGATGAG. Encoded protein: CASSQGTGGWDE. The CDR3 reads in full as CASSQGTGGWDEQFF.

There are many counts of this clone. The missing CDR3 end, 3 residues past where the read stops, is filled in from the germline J gene. The chain couples TRBV11-2 to TRBJ2-7; D possibly corresponds to TRBD2 (6 bases). The CDR3 extends over 15 amino acids. Trimming pared 2 bases from V and 3 bases from J, leaving 14 bases between. Germline assignment: CDR1 SGHAT and CDR2 FQNNGV. The part of the CDR3 DNA that was read is TGTGCCAGCAGCTTATTCGGGGACTCTCTCTACGAG. This sequence encodes CASSLFGDSLYE. The full CDR3 reads CASSLFGDSLYEQYF.

This clone occurred many times. The read terminates 3 residues ahead of where the CDR3 ends, so the germline J gene completes it. This chain joins TRBV19 and TRBJ2-1; D call uncertain. The CDR3 has 15 residues. Trimming pared 3 bases from V and 3 bases from J, leaving 12 bases between. The V gene's germline CDR1 is LNHDA and CDR2 SQIVND (reference sequence). The CDR3 sequence: CASSMVQIVYNEQFF. Incomplete CDR3 DNA: TGTGCCAGTAGTATGGTACAGATAGTCTACAATGAG.

This clone came up many times. The read halts 3 residues ahead of the CDR3 end, with the missing end drawn from the germline J gene. The genes are TRBV9 and TRBJ1-4, with D maybe TRBD1 (5 bases). Trimming removed 4 bases from V and 3 bases from J, with 13 bases in between. This CDR3 contains 15 residues. The germline V gene encodes CDR1 SGDLS and CDR2 YYNGEE. The CDR3 loop reads CASSSRGTANEKLFF. The sequenced CDR3 bases are TGTGCCAGCAGCTCTAGGGGTACGGCTAATGAAAAA.